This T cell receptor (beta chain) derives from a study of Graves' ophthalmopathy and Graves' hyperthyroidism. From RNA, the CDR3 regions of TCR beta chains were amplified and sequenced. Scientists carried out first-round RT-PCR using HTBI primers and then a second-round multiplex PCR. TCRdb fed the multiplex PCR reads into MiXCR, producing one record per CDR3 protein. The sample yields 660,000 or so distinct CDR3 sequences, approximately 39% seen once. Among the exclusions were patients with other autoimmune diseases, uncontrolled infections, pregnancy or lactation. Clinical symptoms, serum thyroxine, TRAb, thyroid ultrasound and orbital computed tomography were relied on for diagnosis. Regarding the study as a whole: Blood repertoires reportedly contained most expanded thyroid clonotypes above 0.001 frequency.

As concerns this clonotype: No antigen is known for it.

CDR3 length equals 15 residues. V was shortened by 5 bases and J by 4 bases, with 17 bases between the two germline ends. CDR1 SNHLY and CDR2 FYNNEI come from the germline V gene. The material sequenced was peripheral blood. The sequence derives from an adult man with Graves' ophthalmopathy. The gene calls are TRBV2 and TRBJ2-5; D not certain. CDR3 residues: CASSSGSRAGETQYF. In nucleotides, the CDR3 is TGTGCCAGCAGTTCCGGGTCCCGCGCCGGAGAGACCCAGTACTTC.